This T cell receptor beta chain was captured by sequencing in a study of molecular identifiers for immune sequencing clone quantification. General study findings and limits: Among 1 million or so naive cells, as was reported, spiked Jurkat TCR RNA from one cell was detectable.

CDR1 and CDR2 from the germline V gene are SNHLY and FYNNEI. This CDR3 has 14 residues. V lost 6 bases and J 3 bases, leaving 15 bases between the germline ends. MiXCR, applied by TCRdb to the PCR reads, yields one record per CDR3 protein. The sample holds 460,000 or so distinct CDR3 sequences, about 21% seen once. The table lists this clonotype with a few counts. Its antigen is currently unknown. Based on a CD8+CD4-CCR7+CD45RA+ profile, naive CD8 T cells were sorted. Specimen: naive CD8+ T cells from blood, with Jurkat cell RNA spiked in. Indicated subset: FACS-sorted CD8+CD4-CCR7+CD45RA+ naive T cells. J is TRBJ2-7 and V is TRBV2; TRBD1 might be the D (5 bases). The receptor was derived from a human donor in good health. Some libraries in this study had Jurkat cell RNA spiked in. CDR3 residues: CASRYSLGDYEQYF. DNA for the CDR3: TGTGCCAGCAGATACAGCCTAGGGGACTACGAGCAGTACTTC. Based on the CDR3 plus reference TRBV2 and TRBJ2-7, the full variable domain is EPEVTQTPSHQVTQMGQEVILRCVPISNHLYFYWYRQILGQKVEFLVSFYNNEISEKSEIFDDQFSVERPDGSNFTLKIRSTKLEDSAMYFCASRYSLGDYEQYFGPGTRLTVT.